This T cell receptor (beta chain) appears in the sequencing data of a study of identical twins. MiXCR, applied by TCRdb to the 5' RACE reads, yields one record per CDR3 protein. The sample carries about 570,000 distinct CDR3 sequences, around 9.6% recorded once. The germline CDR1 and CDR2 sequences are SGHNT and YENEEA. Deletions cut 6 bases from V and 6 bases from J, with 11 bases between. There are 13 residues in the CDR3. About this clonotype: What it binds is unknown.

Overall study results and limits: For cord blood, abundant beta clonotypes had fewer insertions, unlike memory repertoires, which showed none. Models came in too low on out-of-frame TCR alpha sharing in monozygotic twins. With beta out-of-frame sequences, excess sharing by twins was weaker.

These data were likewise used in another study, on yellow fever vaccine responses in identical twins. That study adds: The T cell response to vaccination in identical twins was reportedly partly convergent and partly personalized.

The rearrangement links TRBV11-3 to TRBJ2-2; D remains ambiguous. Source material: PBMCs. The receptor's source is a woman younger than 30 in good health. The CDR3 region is CASRGAGSGELFF. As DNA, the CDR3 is TGTGCCAGCAGGGGTGCAGGATCCGGGGAGCTGTTTTTT.